This paragraph reports one T cell receptor (beta chain). The antigen remains unidentified. Sequencing relied on a cDNA template that was reverse transcribed from extracted RNA. Repertoires were generated with immunoSEQ multiplex PCR, while TCRdb's copy carries only in-frame clones and drops some. The table shows around 150,000 clones, with around 57% occurring only once. The sample belongs to a study of CD8+ T cells in alopecia areata. Overall study findings and caveats: An increase in clonality over normal scalp was evident in lesional scalp, especially alopecia totalis/universalis.

The CDR3 is 14 residues long. With 3 bases removed from V and 2 bases from J, the gap between germline ends came to 11 bases. Germline V gene sequence: CDR1 MNHEY, CDR2 SMNVEV (reference sequence). The TCR sequence derives from a human donor in good health. The V gene is TRBV27, the J gene TRBJ2-7, with D perhaps TRBD2 (6 bases). The sample comprised CD4+ T cells sorted from blood. The CDR3 sequence is CASSLVSGPYEQYF. The DNA for the CDR3 is TGTGCCAGCAGTTTGGTTAGCGGACCCTACGAGCAGTACTTC.